These 22 T cell receptor beta chains were sequenced from one sample in a study of blood T cells in healthy people across ages (dated by TCRdb to the mid-2010s). The library was generated by 5' RACE. The sequencer listed for this sample is Illumina HiSeq 2500. A second PCR of about 6 to 11 cycles was performed with a sample-barcoded 5' primer and a J-beta primer mix. Through fastp at Q25 and MiXCR, TCRdb rebuilt clones from the public reads, retaining in-frame beta chains. Identical CDR3 protein sequences are pooled into one entry, listed with their most common genes and DNA. This sample lists approximately 690,000 distinct CDR3 sequences; approximately 59% were detected once. The ten most abundant clones make up approximately 40% of the sample. Sequenced input: blood. These receptors all stem from a man in his sixties in good health.

The table lists this clonotype with a few counts. The J gene is TRBJ2-7, the V gene TRBV12-3 or TRBV12-4, with no clear D. The V end was cut by 6 bases, the J end by 3 bases, with 15 bases between. This CDR3 spans 14 amino acids. The CDR3 DNA reads TGTGCCAGCAGCCTCCGGGCCGTTGGCTACGAGCAGTACTTC. Translated: CASSLRAVGYEQYF.

The chain's CDR3 is CASSSGDVRGINQPQHF. The CDR3 DNA is TGTGCCAGCAGCTCAGGGGACGTACGGGGGATCAATCAGCCCCAGCATTTT. This sequence joins TRBV7-9 and TRBJ1-5; tentative D call: TRBD1 (6 bases). With 4 bases removed from V and 3 bases from J, the gap between germline ends came to 19 bases. CDR1 SEHNR and CDR2 FQNEAQ come from the germline V gene (reference sequence). The CDR3 has 17 residues.

This clonotype was recorded at least ten times. This sequence joins TRBV21-1 and TRBJ2-7; the tabulated D call, TRBD1, remains unverified against the DNA. TRBV21-1 is listed as a pseudogene. The CDR3 loop spans 17 amino acids. The CDR3 DNA is TGTGCCAGCAGCAAAAAATTTAAGGGACAGGGGAACCACGAGCAGTACTTC. Its protein is CASSKKFKGQGNHEQYF.

V is TRBV14 and J is TRBJ1-4; no definite D call. Germline V gene sequence: CDR1 SGHDN, CDR2 FVKESK. V lost 3 bases and J 2 bases, leaving 10 bases between the germline ends. The CDR3 length is 15 residues. CDR3 nucleotide sequence: TGTGCCAGCAGCCACGATTCTTATACTAATGAAAAACTGTTTTTT. Translated: CASSHDSYTNEKLFF.

This clonotype was detected a few times. J is TRBJ2-5 and V is TRBV5-1; 7 nucleotides line up with TRBD1. V trimming: 4 bases; J trimming: 3 bases; junction bases outside the gene matches: 6. CDR3 length: 14 residues. Germline CDR1 SGHRS, CDR2 YFSETQ. CDR3 residues: CASSTGQIKETQYF. CDR3 sequence (DNA): TGCGCCAGCAGCACGGGACAGATAAAAGAGACCCAGTACTTC.

The rearrangement uses TRBV7-8 and TRBJ2-5; 12 bases align to TRBD2. Germline CDR1 and CDR2: SGHVS and FQNEAQ. Trimming removed 6 bases from V and 1 base from J; junction bases left unmatched: 6. The length of the CDR3 is 16 residues. The CDR3 nucleotides are TGTGCCAGCAGTCTAAGGACTAGCGGGACCCAAGAGACCCAGTACTTC. Protein: CASSLRTSGTQETQYF.

V is TRBV6-2 or TRBV6-3 and J is TRBJ1-3; D call uncertain. V dropped 5 bases and J dropped 0 bases, with 8 bases sitting between them. There are 14 residues in the CDR3. CDR1 and CDR2 (germline): MNHEY, SVGEGT. The CDR3 DNA sequence: TGTGCCAGCAGTCAACGATACTCTGGAAACACCATATATTTT. This codes for CASSQRYSGNTIYF.

The V and J genes are TRBV6-2 or TRBV6-3 and TRBJ2-1; TRBD1 agrees at 11 bases. CDR1 MNHEY and CDR2 SVGEGT come from the germline V gene. The CDR3 has 16 residues. J lost 9 bases, V lost 7 bases, and 14 bases had no gene match. The CDR3 here is CASTSFAGTGGGEQFF. In nucleotides, the CDR3 is TGTGCCAGCACCTCATTTGCCGGGACAGGGGGGGGTGAGCAGTTCTTC.

The chain combines TRBV5-1 with TRBJ2-5; 7 positions agree with TRBD1. J lost 5 bases, V lost 1 base, and 8 bases had no gene match. CDR3 length: 15 residues. Germline values: CDR1 SGHRS, CDR2 YFSETQ. DNA of the CDR3: TGCGCCAGCAGCTTGACGCCTACAGGGGTGGAGACCCAGTACTTC. It is translated as CASSLTPTGVETQYF.

This clonotype has only one observation. The rearrangement uses TRBV12-3 or TRBV12-4 and TRBJ1-5; D call uncertain. This CDR3 has 13 amino acids. V lost 7 bases to trimming and J lost 6 bases, with 13 bases between them. CDR3: CASKAGNGQPQHF. The CDR3 DNA sequence: TGTGCCAGCAAGGCGGGGAACGGTCAGCCCCAGCATTTT.

This rearrangement joins TRBV12-3 or TRBV12-4 to TRBJ2-7, with 8 bases identical to TRBD2. Losses at the gene ends were 6 bases for V and 5 bases for J; bases not matched to a gene: 15. The CDR3 is 16 residues long. CDR3 DNA: TGTGCCAGCAGCACCCACTCCGGGGGGGCTTTAAACGAGCAGTACTTC. Amino acid sequence: CASSTHSGGALNEQYF.

This chain uses TRBV28 with TRBJ2-3; D is unclear. Trimming removed 5 bases from V and 6 bases from J, with 24 bases in between. Germline V lookup: CDR1 MDHEN, CDR2 SYDVKM. There are 17 residues in the CDR3. CDR3 loop: CASSPRKRSNLGDTQYF. The CDR3 region has the DNA TGTGCCAGCAGTCCTCGGAAAAGGAGTAACCTCGGGGATACGCAGTATTTT.

The rearrangement uses TRBV13 and TRBJ1-1, with D possibly being TRBD1 (6 bases). This CDR3 spans 14 amino acids. Trimming shortened V by 2 bases and J by 1 base, and 8 bases separated the two germline ends. CDR1 is PRHDT, CDR2 FYEKMQ, per germline (reference sequence). The CDR3 coding sequence is TGTGCCAGCAGCTTACAACAGGGGAACACTGAAGCTTTCTTT. Amino acids: CASSLQQGNTEAFF. The whole variable domain, filled in from reference TRBV13 and TRBJ1-1, reads AAGVIQSPRHLIKEKRETATLKCYPIPRHDTVYWYQQGPGQDPQFLISFYEKMQSDKGSIPDRFSAQQFSDYHSELNMSSLELGDSALYFCASSLQQGNTEAFFGQGTRLTVV.

V and J are TRBV6-2 or TRBV6-3 and TRBJ2-7; no clear D gene. Matching the DNA end better, TRBJ2-5 makes the J call doubtful. CDR1 is MNHEY, CDR2 SVGEGT, per germline. The CDR3 has 15 residues. The chain's CDR3 is CASSYSKGYQETQYF. The CDR3 DNA sequence: TGTGCCAGCAGTTACTCGAAGGGCTATCAAGAGACCCAGTACTTC.

The chain's CDR3 is CSAHDGTGIYEQYF. The CDR3 nucleotides are TGCAGTGCTCACGACGGGACAGGGATTTACGAGCAGTACTTC. V gene TRBV20-1 combines with J gene TRBJ2-5; TRBD1 aligns across 9 bases. The end of the DNA fits TRBJ2-7 better, so the J call may be wrong. The length of the CDR3 is 14 residues. Germline V gives CDR1 DFQATT, CDR2 SNEGSKA (reference sequence).

This chain uses TRBV5-1 with TRBJ2-7; weak D call: TRBD2 (6 bases). Germline V gene lookup returns CDR1 SGHRS and CDR2 YFSETQ. The V end lost 4 bases, the J end lost 5 bases, and 10 bases lay between the germline ends. This CDR3 comprises 12 residues. The CDR3 DNA reads TGCGCCAGCAGCCCACCGGGGGACGAGCAGTACTTC. Translating it yields CASSPPGDEQYF.

The V gene is TRBV18, the J gene TRBJ1-2; a possible D gene is TRBD1 (5 bases). Germline values: CDR1 KGHSH, CDR2 LQKENI. Trimming cost V 6 bases and J 4 bases, with 15 bases left between them. The CDR3 is 14 amino acids. The DNA for the CDR3 is TGTGCCAGCTCCCCATCGGGGGACTTCTATGGCTACACCTTC. Residues: CASSPSGDFYGYTF.

The rearrangement links TRBV20-1 to TRBJ2-3; no reliable D call. Trimming took 2 bases from V and 6 from J, leaving 15 bases between them. Germline V gives CDR1 DFQATT, CDR2 SNEGSKA (reference sequence). The CDR3 extends over 14 amino acids. The CDR3, as DNA: TGCAGTGCTAGACTTCCGATACGTATGGATACGCAGTATTTT. Translated, it gives CSARLPIRMDTQYF.

The chain combines TRBV20-1 with TRBJ1-6; D gene unclear. Trimming took off 0 bases at V and 8 bases at J, with 11 bases between the two ends. CDR3 size: 14 residues. Germline assignment: CDR1 DFQATT and CDR2 SNEGSKA (reference sequence). CDR3 DNA sequence: TGCAGTGCTAGAGATATGGGGAAAGATTCACCCCTCCACTTT. Its translation is CSARDMGKDSPLHF.

This chain joins TRBV2 and TRBJ1-2; D call uncertain. Germline values: CDR1 SNHLY, CDR2 FYNNEI. V lost 4 bases, J lost 4 bases, and 10 bases lay in between. This CDR3 contains 13 residues. CDR3 sequence: CASSVQPGYGYTF. The DNA for the CDR3 is TGTGCCAGCAGTGTGCAGCCAGGCTATGGCTACACCTTC.

The rearrangement uses TRBV11-2 and TRBJ2-3; 10 bases line up with TRBD1. V gave up 5 bases and J gave up 3 bases; unmatched junction bases: 8. The CDR3 spans 16 residues. Germline V gene data show CDR1 as SGHAT and CDR2 as FQNNGV. The CDR3 sequence is CASSPRQGAWTDTQYF. In nucleotides, the CDR3 is TGTGCCAGCAGCCCCCGACAGGGGGCGTGGACAGATACGCAGTATTTT.

This clonotype showed up just a few times. This chain connects TRBV3-1 to TRBJ1-3; 8 bases are shared with TRBD1. The J segment lost 1 base and the V segment lost 3 bases, leaving 5 bases of the junction unmatched. Germline CDR1 and CDR2: LGHDT and YNNKEL (reference sequence). The CDR3 loop spans 16 amino acids. Here the CDR3 reads CASSQTTGGSGNTIYF. The CDR3 DNA sequence: TGTGCCAGCAGCCAGACTACAGGGGGTTCTGGAAACACCATATATTTT.